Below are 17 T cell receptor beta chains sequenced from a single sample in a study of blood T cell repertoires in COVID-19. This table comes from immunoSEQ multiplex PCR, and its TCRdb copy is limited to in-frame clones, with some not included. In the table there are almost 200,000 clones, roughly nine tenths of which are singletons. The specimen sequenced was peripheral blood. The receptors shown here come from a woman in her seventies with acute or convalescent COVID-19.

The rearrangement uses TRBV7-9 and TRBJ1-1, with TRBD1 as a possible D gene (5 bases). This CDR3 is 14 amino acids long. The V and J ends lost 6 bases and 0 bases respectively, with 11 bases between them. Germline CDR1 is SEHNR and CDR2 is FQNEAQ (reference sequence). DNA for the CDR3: TGTGCCAGCAGTCGCGGGACGGTGAACACTGAAGCTTTCTTT. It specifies CASSRGTVNTEAFF.

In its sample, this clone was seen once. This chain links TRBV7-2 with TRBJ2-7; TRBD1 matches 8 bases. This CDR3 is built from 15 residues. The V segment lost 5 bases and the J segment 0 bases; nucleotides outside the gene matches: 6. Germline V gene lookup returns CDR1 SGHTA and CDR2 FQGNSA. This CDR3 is CASSADRGRSYEQYF. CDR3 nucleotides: TGTGCCAGCAGCGCCGACAGGGGCCGCTCCTACGAGCAGTACTTC.

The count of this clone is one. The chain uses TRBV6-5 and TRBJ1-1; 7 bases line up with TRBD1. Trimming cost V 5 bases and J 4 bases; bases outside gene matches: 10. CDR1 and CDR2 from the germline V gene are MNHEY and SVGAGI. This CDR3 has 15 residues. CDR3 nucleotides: TGTGCCAGCAGTACGGGAGGGGGCAGGGGCACTGAAGCTTTCTTT. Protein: CASSTGGGRGTEAFF.

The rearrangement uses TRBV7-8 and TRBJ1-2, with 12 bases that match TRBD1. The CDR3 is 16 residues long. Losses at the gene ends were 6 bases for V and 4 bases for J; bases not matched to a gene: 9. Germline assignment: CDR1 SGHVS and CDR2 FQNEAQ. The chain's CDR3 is CASSQTPGQGAYGYTF. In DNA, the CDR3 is TGTGCCAGCAGTCAGACGCCGGGACAGGGGGCCTATGGCTACACCTTC.

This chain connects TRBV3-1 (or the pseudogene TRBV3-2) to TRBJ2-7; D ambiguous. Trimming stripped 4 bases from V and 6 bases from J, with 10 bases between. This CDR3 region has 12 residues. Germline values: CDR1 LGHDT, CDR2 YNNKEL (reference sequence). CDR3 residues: CASSPSFGEQYF. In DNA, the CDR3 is TGTGCCAGCAGCCCATCCTTCGGCGAGCAGTACTTC.

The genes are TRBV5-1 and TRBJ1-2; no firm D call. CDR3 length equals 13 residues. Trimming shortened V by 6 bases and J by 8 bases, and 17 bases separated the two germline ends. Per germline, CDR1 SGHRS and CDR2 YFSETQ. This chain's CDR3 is CASTTTEVGGYTF. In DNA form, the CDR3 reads TGCGCCAGCACCACGACGGAGGTCGGGGGCTACACCTTC.

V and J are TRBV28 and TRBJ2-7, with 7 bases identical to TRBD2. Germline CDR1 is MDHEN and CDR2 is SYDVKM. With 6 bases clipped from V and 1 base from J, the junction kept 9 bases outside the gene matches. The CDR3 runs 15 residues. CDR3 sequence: CASRTGTTPSYEQYF. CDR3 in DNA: TGTGCCAGCAGGACCGGGACTACTCCTTCCTACGAGCAGTACTTC.

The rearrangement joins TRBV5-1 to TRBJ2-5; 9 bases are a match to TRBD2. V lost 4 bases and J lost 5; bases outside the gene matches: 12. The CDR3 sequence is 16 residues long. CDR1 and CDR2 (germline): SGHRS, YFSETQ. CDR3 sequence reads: CASSPSRRGGYETQYF. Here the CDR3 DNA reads TGCGCCAGCAGCCCCTCCCGGCGGGGGGGCTATGAGACCCAGTACTTC. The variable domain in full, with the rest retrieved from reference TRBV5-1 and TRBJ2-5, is KAGVTQTPRYLIKTRGQQVTLSCSPISGHRSVSWYQQTPGQGLQFLFEYFSETQRNKGNFPGRFSGRQFSNSRSEMNVSTLELGDSALYLCASSPSRRGGYETQYFGPGTRLLVL.

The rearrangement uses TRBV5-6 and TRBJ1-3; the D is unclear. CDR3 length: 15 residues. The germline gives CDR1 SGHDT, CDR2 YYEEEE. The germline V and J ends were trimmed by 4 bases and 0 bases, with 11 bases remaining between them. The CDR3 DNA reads TGTGCCAGCAGCCGGTTCGTTAGCTCTGGAAACACCATATATTTT. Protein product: CASSRFVSSGNTIYF. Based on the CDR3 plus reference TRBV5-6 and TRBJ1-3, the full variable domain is DAGVTQSPTHLIKTRGQQVTLRCSPKSGHDTVSWYQQALGQGPQFIFQYYEEEERQRGNFPDRFSGHQFPNYSSELNVNALLLGDSALYLCASSRFVSSGNTIYFGEGSWLTVV.

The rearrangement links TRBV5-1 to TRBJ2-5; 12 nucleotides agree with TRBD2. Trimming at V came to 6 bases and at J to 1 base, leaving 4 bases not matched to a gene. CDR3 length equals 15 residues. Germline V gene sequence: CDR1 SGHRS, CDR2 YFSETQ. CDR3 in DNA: TGCGCCAGCACCAGGACTAGCGGGATCCAAGAGACCCAGTACTTC. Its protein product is CASTRTSGIQETQYF.

This chain's CDR3 is CASSQDGRAQGQYF. The CDR3 DNA reads TGTGCCAGCAGCCAAGATGGTCGGGCTCAGGGGCAGTACTTC. This chain links TRBV3-1 (or the pseudogene TRBV3-2) with TRBJ2-7, with D possibly matching TRBD1 (5 bases). V was cut by 0 bases and J by 9 bases, with 15 bases left in between. The germline CDR1 and CDR2 sequences are LGHDT and YNNKEL (reference sequence). The CDR3 is 14 residues long.

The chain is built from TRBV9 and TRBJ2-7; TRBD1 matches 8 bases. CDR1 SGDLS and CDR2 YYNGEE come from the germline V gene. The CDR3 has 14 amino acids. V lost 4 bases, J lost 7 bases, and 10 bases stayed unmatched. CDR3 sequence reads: CASSPRQGNGEQYF. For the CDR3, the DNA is TGTGCCAGCAGCCCCCGACAGGGGAACGGTGAGCAGTACTTC. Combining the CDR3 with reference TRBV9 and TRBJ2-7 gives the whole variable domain DSGVTQTPKHLITATGQRVTLRCSPRSGDLSVYWYQQSLDQGLQFLIQYYNGEERAKGNILERFSAQQFPDLHSELNLSSLELGDSALYFCASSPRQGNGEQYFGPGTRLTVT.

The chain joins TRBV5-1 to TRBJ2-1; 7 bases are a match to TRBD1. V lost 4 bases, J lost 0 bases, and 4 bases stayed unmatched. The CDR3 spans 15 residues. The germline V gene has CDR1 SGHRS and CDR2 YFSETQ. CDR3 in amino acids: CASSPDRSSYNEQFF. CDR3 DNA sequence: TGCGCCAGCAGCCCGGACAGGAGCTCCTACAATGAGCAGTTCTTC.

The CDR3 sequence is CATSATGGSDEQYF. CDR3 bases: TGTGCCACCAGTGCTACAGGGGGCAGCGACGAGCAGTACTTC. The chain couples TRBV24-1 to TRBJ2-7; 9 nucleotides match TRBD1. Germline CDR1 is KGHDR and CDR2 is SFDVKD. Trimming took 5 bases from V and 5 from J; bases not matched to a gene: 6. The CDR3 has 14 amino acids.

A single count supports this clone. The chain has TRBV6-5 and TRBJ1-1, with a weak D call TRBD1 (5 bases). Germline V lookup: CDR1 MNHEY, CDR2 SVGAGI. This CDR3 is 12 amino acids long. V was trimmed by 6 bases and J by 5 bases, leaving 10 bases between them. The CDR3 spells CASSIQVTEAFF. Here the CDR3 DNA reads TGTGCCAGCAGCATACAGGTTACTGAAGCTTTCTTT.

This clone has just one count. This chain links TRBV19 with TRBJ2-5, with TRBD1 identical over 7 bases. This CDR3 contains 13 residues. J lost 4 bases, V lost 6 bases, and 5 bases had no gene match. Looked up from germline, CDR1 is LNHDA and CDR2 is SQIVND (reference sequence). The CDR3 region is CASSLQGRETQYF. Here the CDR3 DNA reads TGTGCCAGTAGCCTACAGGGGAGAGAGACCCAGTACTTC.

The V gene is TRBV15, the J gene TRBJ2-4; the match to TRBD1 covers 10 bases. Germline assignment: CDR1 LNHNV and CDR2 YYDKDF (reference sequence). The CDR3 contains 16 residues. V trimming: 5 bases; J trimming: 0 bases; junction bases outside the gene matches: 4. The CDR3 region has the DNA TGTGCCACCAGCTCCCGGACAGGGGGAGCCAAAAACATTCAGTACTTC. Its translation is CATSSRTGGAKNIQYF.